The 11 T cell receptor beta chains below all came from one sample that was sequenced in a study of OX40 agonist ivuxolimab in advanced cancers. TCRdb's copy holds only in-frame clones and misses some; the assay was immunoSEQ multiplex PCR. The table lists about 54,000 clones, approximately 89% of them singletons. The sequencing here drew on CD4+ or CD8+ T cells sorted from blood, taken in a trial of the OX40 agonist ivuxolimab. The receptors were sampled from an adult with an advanced solid tumor such as melanoma, head and neck, liver or kidney cancer.

This chain joins TRBV4-2 and TRBJ2-2; 7 bases are shared with TRBD1. This CDR3 is 14 amino acids long. Germline CDR1 and CDR2: LGHNA and YNFKEQ. The J segment lost 5 bases and the V segment lost 8 bases, leaving 8 bases of the junction unmatched. CDR3 bases: TGTGCCAGCCTTCCCGGGACAGCTACCGGGGAGCTGTTTTTT. Translating it yields CASLPGTATGELFF.

The chain combines TRBV18 with TRBJ2-7; tentatively, D is TRBD1 (6 bases). The CDR3 sequence is 15 residues long. In germline, CDR1 is KGHSH, CDR2 LQKENI. V lost 2 bases, J lost 6 bases, and 17 bases lay in between. DNA for the CDR3: TGTGCCAGCTCACCAGACAGGACAAGTGGGCGCGAGCAGTACTTC. It translates to CASSPDRTSGREQYF.

The chain carries TRBV4-3 and TRBJ2-7; tentatively, D is TRBD1 or TRBD2 (5 bases each). The length of the CDR3 is 12 residues. The germline V gene has CDR1 LGHNA and CDR2 YSLEER. Trimming removed 1 base at V and 6 bases at J, with 7 bases between. The CDR3 nucleotides read TGCGCCAGCAGCCAAGTGGGACGCGAGCAGTACTTC. Its protein product is CASSQVGREQYF.

The chain's CDR3 is CASSSLSDRGLQPQHF. The CDR3 DNA follows: TGTGCCAGCAGTTCCCTATCGGACAGGGGGCTTCAGCCCCAGCATTTT. J is TRBJ1-5 and V is TRBV6-5, with 11 positions matching TRBD1. Germline V gene data show CDR1 as MNHEY and CDR2 as SVGAGI. V shed 4 bases, J shed 6 bases, and the junction held 8 bases outside the gene matches. The length of the CDR3 is 16 residues.

This clone has a handful of counts. The V and J genes are TRBV4-1 and TRBJ2-7; TRBD1 matches 7 bases. Losses at the gene ends were 1 base for V and 2 bases for J; bases not matched to a gene: 2. Germline V lookup: CDR1 MGHRA, CDR2 YSYEKL. The CDR3 runs 14 residues. In DNA form, the CDR3 reads TGCGCCAGCAGCCAAGTGACAGGGACCTACGAGCAGTACTTC. It specifies CASSQVTGTYEQYF.

The chain links TRBV2 to TRBJ1-5; no clear D gene. Trimming took off 6 bases at V and 1 base at J, with 19 bases between the two ends. This CDR3 comprises 17 residues. Germline V gene lookup returns CDR1 SNHLY and CDR2 FYNNEI. The CDR3 region has the DNA TGTGCCAGCAGAGGAGACGGGGTCGTCTCGAGCAATCAGCCCCAGCATTTT. This encodes CASRGDGVVSSNQPQHF.

This clone was seen a handful of times. This chain connects TRBV4-3 to TRBJ1-5; the D gene is possibly TRBD1 (5 bases). This CDR3 comprises 16 residues. Germline-derived CDR1 and CDR2 are LGHNA and YSLEER. V lost 0 bases to trimming and J lost 3 bases, with 12 bases between them. The DNA for the CDR3 is TGCGCCAGCAGCCAAGACAGGGACGGAGTCAATCAGCCCCAGCATTTT. Translated: CASSQDRDGVNQPQHF.

The V call is TRBV9, the J call TRBJ2-7; D perhaps matches TRBD2 (5 bases). The CDR3 covers 12 residues. V dropped 6 bases and J dropped 7 bases, with 14 bases sitting between them. Germline V gene lookup returns CDR1 SGDLS and CDR2 YYNGEE. CDR3 amino acids: CASKTDGDEQYF. CDR3 DNA sequence: TGTGCCAGCAAAACCGACGGGGATGAGCAGTACTTC.

For this clone: Other DNA sequences from this sample encode an identical CDR3 as well. CDR3 coding DNA: TGTGCCTGGAGTGTGGCCGGGGAGCTGTTTTTT. Its protein is CAWSVAGELFF. The chain employs TRBV30 and TRBJ2-2; D is ambiguous. V was pared by 0 bases and J by 6 bases, with 2 bases between. The CDR3 is made up of 11 amino acids. CDR1 GTSNPN and CDR2 SVGIG come from the germline V gene (reference sequence).

The count of this clone is one. Germline is not matched at one junction end, which may reflect a read error. The chain links TRBV27 to TRBJ1-2; possibly TRBD1 for D (6 bases). From germline, CDR1 is MNHEY and CDR2 SMNVEV (reference sequence). This CDR3 has 11 amino acids. Here the CDR3 reads CASSLRDKDDF. CDR3 DNA sequence: TGTGCCAGCAGTTTACGGGACAAGGACGACTTC.

V gene TRBV11-2 combines with J gene TRBJ2-7; no reliable D call. V lost 1 base to trimming and J lost 1 base, with 8 bases between them. This CDR3 contains 14 residues. From germline, CDR1 is SGHAT and CDR2 FQNNGV. CDR3 coding DNA: TGTGCCAGCAGCTTAGTAGGCCAGTCCTACGAGCAGTACTTC. It yields the protein CASSLVGQSYEQYF.